This T cell receptor (beta chain) emerged from a study of blood T cell repertoires in COVID-19. As for the study in general: COVID-19 samples collected from the United States, Italy and Spain covered acute and convalescent phases. T cells, B-cell-depleted T cells, or PBMCs provided the cDNA or gDNA that served as material.

The CDR3 consists of 16 residues. Trimming left V 4 bases short and J 1 base short, with 18 bases between. Germline values: CDR1 SGDLS, CDR2 YYNGEE. Original analysis: Reference gene primer amplification gave nucleated cell count estimates. Assay: immunoSEQ multiplex PCR; the TCRdb copy retains only in-frame clones and omits some. D and trimming come from the DNA, and the V and J calls and clone size come from that table. The sample has some 130,000 clones, roughly 90% seen once. This chain links TRBV9 with TRBJ2-7; tentatively, D is TRBD1 (7 bases). This receptor was taken from a man between 60 and 75 years old with COVID-19, enrolled during active disease. The sample taken for sequencing was peripheral blood. CDR3 protein: CASSLSPRGESYEQYF. Written as DNA, the CDR3 is TGTGCCAGCAGCCTCTCCCCCAGGGGGGAGTCCTACGAGCAGTACTTC.